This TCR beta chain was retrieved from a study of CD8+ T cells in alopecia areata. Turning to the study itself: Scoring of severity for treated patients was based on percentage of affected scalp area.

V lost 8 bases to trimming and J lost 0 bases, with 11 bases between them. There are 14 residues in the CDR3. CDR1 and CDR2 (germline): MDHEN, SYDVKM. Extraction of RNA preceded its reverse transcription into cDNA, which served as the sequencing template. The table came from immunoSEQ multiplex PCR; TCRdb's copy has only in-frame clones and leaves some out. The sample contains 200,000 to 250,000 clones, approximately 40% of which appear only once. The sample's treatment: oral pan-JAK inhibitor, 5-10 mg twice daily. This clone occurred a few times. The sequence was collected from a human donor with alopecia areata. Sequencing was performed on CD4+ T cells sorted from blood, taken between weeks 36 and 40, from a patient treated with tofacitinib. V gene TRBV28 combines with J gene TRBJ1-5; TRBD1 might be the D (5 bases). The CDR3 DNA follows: TGTGCCAGCCACAGACAGTATAGCAATCAGCCCCAGCATTTT. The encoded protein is CASHRQYSNQPQHF.